A single sample gave rise to the 32 T cell receptor beta chains below, sequenced in a study of blood T cell repertoires in COVID-19. Generated by immunoSEQ multiplex PCR, the TCRdb table keeps only in-frame clones and is missing some. In the table there are about 150,000 clones, less than 90% of which are singletons. Sequencing input: peripheral blood. The receptors originated from a man aged 18 to 30 with active or convalescent COVID-19.

V is TRBV11-3 and J is TRBJ2-2; D gene ambiguous. The V end lost 7 bases, the J end lost 0 bases, and 3 bases lay between the germline ends. Germline V gene sequence: CDR1 SGHNT, CDR2 YENEEA. This CDR3 comprises 12 residues. CDR3 amino acids: CASTANTGELFF. DNA for the CDR3: TGTGCCAGCACCGCGAACACCGGGGAGCTGTTTTTT.

This chain links TRBV27 with TRBJ2-5, with TRBD1 as a possible D gene (6 bases). The CDR3 runs 14 residues. Trimming cost V 3 bases and J 5 bases, with 13 bases left between them. CDR1 is MNHEY, CDR2 SMNVEV, per germline (reference sequence). The CDR3 DNA follows: TGTGCCAGCAGTTTTTGGGGGCCAGGGGAGACCCAGTACTTC. This sequence encodes CASSFWGPGETQYF.

The table lists this clone with a few counts. The gene calls are TRBV2 and TRBJ2-5, with D possibly matching TRBD1 (5 bases). Germline V CDR1 and CDR2: SNHLY, FYNNEI. CDR3 size: 15 residues. V dropped 6 bases and J dropped 7 bases, with 21 bases sitting between them. The CDR3 spells CASRTAPHQRGTQYF. As DNA, the CDR3 is TGTGCCAGCAGGACCGCACCACACCAAAGGGGGACCCAGTACTTC.

The J gene is TRBJ1-6, the V gene TRBV9; 10 positions agree with TRBD1. V lost 1 base to trimming and J lost 9 bases; unmatched junction nucleotides: 4. The CDR3 extends over 15 amino acids. Germline V gene lookup returns CDR1 SGDLS and CDR2 YYNGEE. Here the CDR3 reads CASSVRGQGTSPLHF. The CDR3 nucleotides read TGTGCCAGCAGCGTAAGGGGACAGGGGACTTCACCCCTCCACTTT.

The chain uses TRBV9 and TRBJ2-5; D not resolved. The CDR3 covers 13 residues. V dropped 8 bases and J dropped 2 bases, with 13 bases sitting between them. From germline, CDR1 is SGDLS and CDR2 YYNGEE. CDR3 amino acids: CASALGPQETQYF. DNA of the CDR3: TGTGCCAGTGCTCTGGGCCCTCAAGAGACCCAGTACTTC.

The rearrangement uses TRBV5-4 and TRBJ1-3, with D hard to call. V was clipped by 2 bases and J by 2 bases, with 11 bases between them. This CDR3 comprises 15 residues. Germline values: CDR1 SGHNT, CDR2 YYREEE (reference sequence). The chain's CDR3 is CASSFSGVTGNTIYF. CDR3 sequence (DNA): TGTGCCAGCAGCTTCTCCGGGGTAACTGGAAACACCATATATTTT.

The genes are TRBV6-5 and TRBJ2-3; D might be TRBD2 (5 bases). The length of the CDR3 is 14 residues. With 2 bases removed from V and 7 bases from J, the gap between germline ends came to 13 bases. The germline V gene encodes CDR1 MNHEY and CDR2 SVGAGI. The CDR3 here is CASSYDLASNTQYF. The CDR3 nucleotides read TGTGCCAGCAGTTACGATCTAGCTTCAAATACGCAGTATTTT.

The chain joins TRBV15 to TRBJ2-5; 11 nucleotides agree with TRBD1. Trimming took 4 bases from V and 5 from J; bases not matched to a gene: 3. Germline lookup yields CDR1 LNHNV and CDR2 YYDKDF (reference sequence). This CDR3 comprises 14 residues. The chain's CDR3 is CATSMGQGVETQYF. In DNA form, the CDR3 reads TGTGCCACCAGCATGGGACAGGGGGTGGAGACCCAGTACTTC.

The rearrangement joins TRBV15 to TRBJ2-2; possibly TRBD2 for D (5 bases). The CDR3 sequence is 17 residues long. The V and J ends lost 0 bases and 1 base respectively, with 12 bases between them. The germline CDR1 and CDR2 sequences are LNHNV and YYDKDF (reference sequence). CDR3 DNA sequence: TGTGCCACCAGCAGAGATCTCTGGAGGAGGAACACCGGGGAGCTGTTTTTT. As protein: CATSRDLWRRNTGELFF.

The CDR3 DNA is TGTGCCAGCAGTTACTCGGGACTGACGAACACTGAAGCTTTCTTT. The encoded protein is CASSYSGLTNTEAFF. The V call is TRBV6-5, the J call TRBJ1-1, with D tentatively TRBD1 (5 bases). CDR3 length: 15 residues. From germline, CDR1 is MNHEY and CDR2 SVGAGI. V lost 0 bases and J lost 1, with 9 bases in between.

The chain is built from TRBV7-2 and TRBJ2-5, with 8 bases that match TRBD2. J lost 2 bases, V lost 6 bases, and 5 bases had no gene match. In germline, CDR1 is SGHTA, CDR2 FQGNSA. CDR3 length: 14 amino acids. CDR3 bases: TGTGCCAGCAGACCGGGGGGGGTACAAGAGACCCAGTACTTC. Protein: CASRPGGVQETQYF. Based on the CDR3 plus reference TRBV7-2 and TRBJ2-5, the full variable domain is GAGVSQSPSNKVTEKGKDVELRCDPISGHTALYWYRQSLGQGLEFLIYFQGNSAPDKSGLPSDRFSAERTGGSVSTLTIQRTQQEDSAVYLCASRPGGVQETQYFGPGTRLLVL.

The genes are TRBV9 and TRBJ2-3; D is unclear. The V end lost 0 bases, the J end lost 0 bases, and 14 bases lay between the germline ends. CDR1 and CDR2 (germline): SGDLS, YYNGEE. The CDR3 has 17 amino acids. The CDR3, as DNA: TGTGCCAGCAGCGTAGGTTTTGCAGCGATTAGCACAGATACGCAGTATTTT. Translated, it gives CASSVGFAAISTDTQYF.

The CDR3, as DNA: TGCAGCGGGTACGGGGGGACGTACCAAGAGACCCAGTACTTC. Protein sequence: CSGYGGTYQETQYF. This rearrangement joins TRBV29-1 to TRBJ2-5; 7 nucleotides align to TRBD2. Germline trimming cut 7 bases from V and 0 bases from J; bases unmatched to any gene: 8. CDR1 is SQVTM and CDR2 is ANQGSEA in the germline V gene. The length of the CDR3 is 14 residues.

The chain carries TRBV2 and TRBJ2-7, with D maybe TRBD1 (6 bases). V shed 4 bases and J shed 1 base, with 17 bases lying between them. The V gene's germline CDR1 is SNHLY and CDR2 FYNNEI. The CDR3 runs to 16 residues. The CDR3 nucleotides read TGTGCCAGCAGTGGAGTACCGGGACAACGATCCTACGAGCAGTACTTC. The encoded protein is CASSGVPGQRSYEQYF. The complete variable domain, with remaining parts taken from reference TRBV2 and TRBJ2-7, reads EPEVTQTPSHQVTQMGQEVILRCVPISNHLYFYWYRQILGQKVEFLVSFYNNEISEKSEIFDDQFSVERPDGSNFTLKIRSTKLEDSAMYFCASSGVPGQRSYEQYFGPGTRLTVT.

The rearrangement links TRBV3-1 (or the pseudogene TRBV3-2) to TRBJ2-2; 9 bases match TRBD2. The trim removed 0 bases at V and 2 bases at J, leaving 7 bases unmatched. CDR1 is LGHDT and CDR2 is YNNKEL in the germline V gene (reference sequence). This CDR3 spans 18 amino acids. Written as DNA, the CDR3 is TGTGCCAGCAGCCAAGAGGTTGTAGCGGGGGATAACACCGGGGAGCTGTTTTTT. This gives the protein CASSQEVVAGDNTGELFF.

The chain is built from TRBV28 and TRBJ2-7, with unresolved D. There are 11 residues in the CDR3. V was trimmed by 10 bases and J by 5 bases, leaving 12 bases between them. Germline CDR1 reads MDHEN; CDR2 reads SYDVKM. The CDR3 DNA follows: TGTGCCACCCTATTGAGGCACGAGCAGTACTTC. Translating gives CATLLRHEQYF. Supplemented by reference TRBV28 and TRBJ2-7, the full variable domain reads DVKVTQSSRYLVKRTGEKVFLECVQDMDHENMFWYRQDPGLGLRLIYFSYDVKMKEKGDIPEGYSVSREKKERFSLILESASTNQTSMYLCATLLRHEQYFGPGTRLTVT.

The V and J genes are TRBV6-1 and TRBJ2-2, with a tentative D call TRBD2 (6 bases). This CDR3 comprises 17 residues. The germline CDR1 and CDR2 sequences are MNHNS and SASEGT. V was shortened by 4 bases and J by 6 bases, with 21 bases between the two germline ends. The chain's CDR3 is CASSVLIPREVAGELFF. In DNA form, the CDR3 reads TGTGCCAGCAGTGTATTAATTCCGAGGGAGGTTGCCGGGGAGCTGTTTTTT.

V usage is TRBV19 and J usage is TRBJ2-5; TRBD2 might be the D (6 bases). The CDR3 loop spans 14 amino acids. Trimming pared 3 bases from V and 7 bases from J, leaving 15 bases between. CDR1 and CDR2 (germline): LNHDA, SQIVND (reference sequence). As DNA, the CDR3 is TGTGCCAGTAGTATTAGGGACTCTCGAGGGACCCAGTACTTC. This codes for CASSIRDSRGTQYF.

The J gene is TRBJ1-1, the V gene TRBV30, with TRBD1 as a possible D gene (6 bases). Trimming took off 8 bases at V and 4 bases at J, with 17 bases between the two ends. CDR3 size: 13 residues. Germline V gene data show CDR1 as GTSNPN and CDR2 as SVGIG (reference sequence). The CDR3 bases are TGTGCCCAGGGGTCCAGGATCCCCACTGAAGCTTTCTTT. It is translated as CAQGSRIPTEAFF. The entire variable domain, with the rest obtained from reference TRBV30 and TRBJ1-1, is as follows: SQTIHQWPATLVQPVGSPLSLECTVEGTSNPNLYWYRQAAGRGLQLLFYSVGIGQISSEVPQNLSASRPQDRQFILSSKKLLLSDSGFYLCAQGSRIPTEAFFGQGTRLTVV.

The chain joins TRBV11-2 to TRBJ1-1; D is undetermined. Looked up from germline, CDR1 is SGHAT and CDR2 is FQNNGV. The V gene lost 1 base and the J gene lost 5 bases, with 17 bases spanning the gap. The CDR3 covers 16 residues. The CDR3 is CASSLGAGGLYTEAFF. DNA of the CDR3: TGTGCCAGCAGCTTAGGTGCAGGAGGATTGTATACTGAAGCTTTCTTT.

The gene calls are TRBV5-5 and TRBJ1-1, with D possibly matching TRBD1 (5 bases). Trimming stripped 4 bases from V and 0 bases from J, with 16 bases between. This CDR3 region has 16 residues. Germline CDR1 and CDR2: SGHKS and YYEKEE (reference sequence). Here the CDR3 DNA reads TGTGCCAGCAGCCAGAGGGACTGGCTAGTGAACACTGAAGCTTTCTTT. It yields the protein CASSQRDWLVNTEAFF.

V gene TRBV4-1 combines with J gene TRBJ1-6; D unresolved. The length of the CDR3 is 21 residues. Germline CDR1 and CDR2: MGHRA and YSYEKL. Trimming left V 0 bases short and J 1 base short, with 22 bases between. The CDR3 reads CASSQDLGGLPPRSYNSPLHF. DNA of the CDR3: TGCGCCAGCAGCCAAGACTTGGGCGGGCTGCCACCGAGATCCTATAATTCACCCCTCCACTTT.

In its sample, this clone was seen once. The chain couples TRBV27 to TRBJ2-3; 7 bases fit TRBD2. The V gene's germline CDR1 is MNHEY and CDR2 SMNVEV (reference sequence). The CDR3 has 19 amino acids. J lost 1 base, V lost 4 bases, and 17 bases had no gene match. DNA of the CDR3: TGTGCCAGCAGTTCCTTCCGGGAAGCGGGAACAACCGGCACAGATACGCAGTATTTT. Amino acids: CASSSFREAGTTGTDTQYF.

The chain has TRBV29-1 and TRBJ1-1; maybe TRBD1 (6 bases). The CDR3 sequence is 15 residues long. Germline assignment: CDR1 SQVTM and CDR2 ANQGSEA. Trimming took 1 base from V and 4 from J, leaving 16 bases between them. The CDR3 nucleotides read TGCAGCGTTGAAGTCCGGGGGGGGCGACGCACTGAAGCTTTCTTT. It translates to CSVEVRGGRRTEAFF.

The chain has TRBV5-1 and TRBJ2-5; D is unresolved. Trimming stripped 0 bases from V and 5 bases from J, with 17 bases between. Germline V gene sequence: CDR1 SGHRS, CDR2 YFSETQ. The CDR3 covers 16 residues. The CDR3 sequence is CASSLALPRSRETQYF. The DNA of the CDR3 is TGCGCCAGCAGCTTGGCCCTGCCCCGGTCGCGGGAGACCCAGTACTTC.

The chain has TRBV6-1 and TRBJ1-2; D remains ambiguous. The CDR3 is 14 residues long. CDR1 is MNHNS, CDR2 SASEGT, per germline. V lost 2 bases and J 6 bases, leaving 13 bases between the germline ends. Here the CDR3 reads CASSEMGTSHGYTF. The DNA for the CDR3 is TGTGCCAGCAGTGAAATGGGCACCTCACATGGCTACACCTTC.

V usage is TRBV6-1 and J usage is TRBJ2-1; TRBD2 agrees at 15 bases. This CDR3 contains 16 residues. Germline loops: CDR1 MNHNS, CDR2 SASEGT. V lost 4 bases and J lost 2; bases outside the gene matches: 0. The CDR3 coding sequence is TGTGCCAGCAGTGGGACTAGCGGGGGGGCCTACAATGAGCAGTTCTTC. It specifies CASSGTSGGAYNEQFF.

This clone was detected a few times. V is TRBV3-1 (or the pseudogene TRBV3-2) and J is TRBJ1-2; D gene ambiguous. CDR1 and CDR2 (germline): LGHDT, YNNKEL (reference sequence). The V end lost 0 bases, the J end lost 6 bases, and 11 bases lay between the germline ends. The CDR3 length is 14 residues. This CDR3 is CASSQDVWSHGYTF. CDR3 in DNA: TGTGCCAGCAGCCAAGATGTATGGAGCCATGGCTACACCTTC.

This chain uses TRBV6-5 with TRBJ2-5, with a possible D match to TRBD2 (5 bases). Germline V gene data show CDR1 as MNHEY and CDR2 as SVGAGI. The CDR3 loop spans 13 amino acids. V was pared by 6 bases and J by 4 bases, with 12 bases between. The CDR3, as DNA: TGTGCCAGCAGCCGTCTGGGGAGAGAGACCCAGTACTTC. Protein product: CASSRLGRETQYF.

V gene TRBV3-1 (or the pseudogene TRBV3-2) combines with J gene TRBJ2-1; D uncertain. The length of the CDR3 is 13 residues. The V end was cut by 3 bases, the J end by 4 bases, with 7 bases between. CDR1 is LGHDT, CDR2 YNNKEL, per germline (reference sequence). In DNA, the CDR3 is TGTGCCAGCAGCCAGAGACATTACAATGAGCAGTTCTTC. Translating it yields CASSQRHYNEQFF.

The V gene is TRBV7-9, the J gene TRBJ2-5; D gene ambiguous. The CDR3 totals 13 residues. Deletions cut 0 bases from V and 4 bases from J, with 6 bases between. Germline CDR1 is SEHNR and CDR2 is FQNEAQ (reference sequence). The CDR3 sequence: CASSLATGETQYF. Here the CDR3 DNA reads TGTGCCAGCAGCTTAGCGACGGGAGAGACCCAGTACTTC.

This clone was detected only a few times. V usage is TRBV28 and J usage is TRBJ2-5; possibly TRBD2 for D (7 bases). The germline V gene has CDR1 MDHEN and CDR2 SYDVKM. The CDR3 runs to 16 residues. V was trimmed by 2 bases and J by 2 bases, leaving 15 bases between them. The CDR3 nucleotides are TGTGCCAGCAGTTTAGGGAGGGGGAACGTACAAGAGACCCAGTACTTC. This translates into CASSLGRGNVQETQYF.